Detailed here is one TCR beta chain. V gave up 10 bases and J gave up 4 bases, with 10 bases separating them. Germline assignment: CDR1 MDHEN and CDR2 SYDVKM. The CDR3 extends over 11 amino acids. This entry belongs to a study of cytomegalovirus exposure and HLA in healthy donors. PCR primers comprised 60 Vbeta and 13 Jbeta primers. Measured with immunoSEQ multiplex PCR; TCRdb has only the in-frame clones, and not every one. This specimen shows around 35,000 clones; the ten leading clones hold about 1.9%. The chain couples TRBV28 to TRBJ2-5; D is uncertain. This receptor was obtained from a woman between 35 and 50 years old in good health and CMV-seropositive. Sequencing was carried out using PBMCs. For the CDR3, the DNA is TGTGCCACGACACGTTTAGAGACCCAGTACTTC. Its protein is CATTRLETQYF. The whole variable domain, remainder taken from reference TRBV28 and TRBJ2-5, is DVKVTQSSRYLVKRTGEKVFLECVQDMDHENMFWYRQDPGLGLRLIYFSYDVKMKEKGDIPEGYSVSREKKERFSLILESASTNQTSMYLCATTRLETQYFGPGTRLLVL.